This entry features one T cell receptor beta chain sequence. What it binds is not known. Investigators sorted PBMCs to obtain both CD4+ and CD8+ T cells. TCR sequencing used cDNA made by reverse transcription of extracted RNA. The assay was immunoSEQ multiplex PCR, and TCRdb's table has in-frame clones only and misses some. The sample shows around 100,000 clones, around three fifths of them seen only once. These data belong to a study of CD8+ T cells in alopecia areata. Study findings and constraints: Higher clonality and more expanded CD8+ clones appeared in lesional than normal scalp. Patients shared TCRs less clearly than mice did, possibly for HLA-related reasons. Scalp samples also contribute reads from the resident alphabeta T cells found in normal skin.

The clonotype was recovered from a human donor in good health. The source material was CD4+ T cells sorted from blood.

The CDR3 is CASSVAPGQGYEQYF. The DNA for the CDR3 is TGTGCCAGCAGCGTAGCCCCGGGACAAGGCTACGAGCAGTACTTC. This chain links TRBV9 with TRBJ2-7, with D possibly being TRBD1 (6 bases). V lost 0 bases, J lost 3 bases, and 13 bases lay in between. CDR3 length: 15 amino acids. Germline loops: CDR1 SGDLS, CDR2 YYNGEE.